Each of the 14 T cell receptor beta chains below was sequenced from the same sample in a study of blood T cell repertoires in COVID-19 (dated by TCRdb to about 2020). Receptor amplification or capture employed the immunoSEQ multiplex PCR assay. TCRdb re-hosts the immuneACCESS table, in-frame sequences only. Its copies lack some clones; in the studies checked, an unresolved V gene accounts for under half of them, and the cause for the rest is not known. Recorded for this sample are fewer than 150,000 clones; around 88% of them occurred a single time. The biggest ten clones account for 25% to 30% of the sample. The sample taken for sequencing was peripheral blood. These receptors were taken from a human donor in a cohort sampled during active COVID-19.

The CDR3 DNA sequence: TGTGCCAGCAGCTTGAGCCAGGGTGTTTCTGGAAACACCATATATTTT. Protein: CASSLSQGVSGNTIYF. The chain joins TRBV13 to TRBJ1-3, with a possible D match to TRBD1 (5 bases). Germline lookup yields CDR1 PRHDT and CDR2 FYEKMQ (reference sequence). Deletions cut 3 bases from V and 1 base from J, with 13 bases between. This CDR3 contains 16 residues.

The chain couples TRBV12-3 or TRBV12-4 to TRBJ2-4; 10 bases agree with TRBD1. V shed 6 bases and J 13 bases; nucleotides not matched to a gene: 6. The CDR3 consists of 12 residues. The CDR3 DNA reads TGTGCCAGCAGCCCGACAGGGGGCCGCCAGTACTTC. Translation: CASSPTGGRQYF.

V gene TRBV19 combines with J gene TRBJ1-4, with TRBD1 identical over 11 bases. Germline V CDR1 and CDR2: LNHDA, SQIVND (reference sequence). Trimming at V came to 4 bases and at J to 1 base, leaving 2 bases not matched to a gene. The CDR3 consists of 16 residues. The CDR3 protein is CASSKGQGVTNEKLFF. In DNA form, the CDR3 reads TGTGCCAGTAGTAAGGGACAGGGGGTAACTAATGAAAAACTGTTTTTT.

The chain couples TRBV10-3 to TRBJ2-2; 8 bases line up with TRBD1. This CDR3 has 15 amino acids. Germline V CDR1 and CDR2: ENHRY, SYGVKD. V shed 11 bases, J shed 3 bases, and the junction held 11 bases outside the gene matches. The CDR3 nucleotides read TGTGCCTCAAGATCCGGGACAGGCTACACCGGGGAGCTGTTTTTT. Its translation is CASRSGTGYTGELFF.

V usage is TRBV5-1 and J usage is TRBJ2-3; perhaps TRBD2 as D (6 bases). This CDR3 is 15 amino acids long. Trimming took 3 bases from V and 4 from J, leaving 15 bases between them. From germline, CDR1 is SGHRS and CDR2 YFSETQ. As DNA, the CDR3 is TGCGCCAGCAGCTCGATGACTAGATATCCAGATACGCAGTATTTT. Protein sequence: CASSSMTRYPDTQYF.

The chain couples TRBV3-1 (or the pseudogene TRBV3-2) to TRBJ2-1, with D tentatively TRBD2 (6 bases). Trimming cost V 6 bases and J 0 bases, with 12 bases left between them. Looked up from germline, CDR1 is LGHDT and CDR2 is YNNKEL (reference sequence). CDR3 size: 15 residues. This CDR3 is CASSYDGGSYNEQFF. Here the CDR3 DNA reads TGTGCCAGCAGTTATGACGGGGGCTCCTACAATGAGCAGTTCTTC.

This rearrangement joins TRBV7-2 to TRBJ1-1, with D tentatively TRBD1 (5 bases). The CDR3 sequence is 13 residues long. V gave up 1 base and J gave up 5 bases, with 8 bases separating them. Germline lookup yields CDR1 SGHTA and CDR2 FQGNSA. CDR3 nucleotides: TGTGCCAGCAGCTTAGAGCAGGGAACTGAAGCTTTCTTT. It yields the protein CASSLEQGTEAFF.

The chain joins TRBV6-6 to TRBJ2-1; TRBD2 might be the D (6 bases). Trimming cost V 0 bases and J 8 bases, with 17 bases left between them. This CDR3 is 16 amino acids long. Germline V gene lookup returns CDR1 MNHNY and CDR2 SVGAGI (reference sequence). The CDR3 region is CASSYSMGGPTDEQFF. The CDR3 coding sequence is TGTGCCAGCAGTTACTCGATGGGGGGTCCGACCGATGAGCAGTTCTTC.

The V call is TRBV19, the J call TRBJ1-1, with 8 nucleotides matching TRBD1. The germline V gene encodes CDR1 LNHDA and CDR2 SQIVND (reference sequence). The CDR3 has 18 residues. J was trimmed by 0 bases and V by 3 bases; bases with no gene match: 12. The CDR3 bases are TGTGCCAGTAGTATCCGCAGGGGGCAGGAACGCATGAACACTGAAGCTTTCTTT. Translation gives CASSIRRGQERMNTEAFF. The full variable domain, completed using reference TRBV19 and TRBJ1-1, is DGGITQSPKYLFRKEGQNVTLSCEQNLNHDAMYWYRQDPGQGLRLIYYSQIVNDFQKGDIAEGYSVSREKKESFPLTVTSAQKNPTAFYLCASSIRRGQERMNTEAFFGQGTRLTVV.

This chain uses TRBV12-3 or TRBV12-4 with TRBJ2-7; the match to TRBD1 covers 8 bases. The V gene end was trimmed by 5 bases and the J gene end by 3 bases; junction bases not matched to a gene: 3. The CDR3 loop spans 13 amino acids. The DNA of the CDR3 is TGTGCCAGCAGTATAGGACAGGGCTACGAGCAGTACTTC. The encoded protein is CASSIGQGYEQYF.

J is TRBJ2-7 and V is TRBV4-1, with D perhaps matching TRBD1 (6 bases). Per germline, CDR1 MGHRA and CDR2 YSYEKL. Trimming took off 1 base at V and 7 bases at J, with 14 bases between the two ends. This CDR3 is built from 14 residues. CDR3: CASSQVPAGVEQYF. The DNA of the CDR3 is TGCGCCAGCAGCCAAGTACCAGCAGGGGTTGAGCAGTACTTC.

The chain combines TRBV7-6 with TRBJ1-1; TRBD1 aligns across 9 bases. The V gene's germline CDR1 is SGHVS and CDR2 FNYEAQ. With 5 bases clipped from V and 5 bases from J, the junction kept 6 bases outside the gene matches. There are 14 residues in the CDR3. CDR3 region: CASSPRTGETEAFF. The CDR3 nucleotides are TGTGCCAGCAGCCCCCGGACAGGGGAGACTGAAGCTTTCTTT. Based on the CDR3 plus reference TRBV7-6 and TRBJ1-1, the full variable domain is GAGVSQSPRYKVTKRGQDVALRCDPISGHVSLYWYRQALGQGPEFLTYFNYEAQQDKSGLPNDRFSAERPEGSISTLTIQRTEQRDSAMYRCASSPRTGETEAFFGQGTRLTVV.

The CDR3 spells CASSSTVLGSGANVLTF. CDR3 coding DNA: TGTGCCAGCAGTTCGACAGTTTTGGGCTCTGGGGCCAACGTCCTGACTTTC. This sequence joins TRBV6-2 or TRBV6-3 and TRBJ2-6; the D gene is possibly TRBD1 (5 bases). The V gene's germline CDR1 is MNHEY and CDR2 SVGEGT. The ends were cut back, 4 bases at V and 0 bases at J, with 13 bases in the middle. The CDR3 length is 17 residues.

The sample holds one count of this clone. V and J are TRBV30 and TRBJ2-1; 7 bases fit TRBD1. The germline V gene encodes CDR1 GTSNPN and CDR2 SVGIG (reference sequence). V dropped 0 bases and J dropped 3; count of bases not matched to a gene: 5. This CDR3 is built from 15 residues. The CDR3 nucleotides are TGTGCCTGGAGTGTGCGACAGGGCGTCTACAATGAGCAGTTCTTC. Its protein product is CAWSVRQGVYNEQFF. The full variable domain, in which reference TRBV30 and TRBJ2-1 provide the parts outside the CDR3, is SQTIHQWPATLVQPVGSPLSLECTVEGTSNPNLYWYRQAAGRGLQLLFYSVGIGQISSEVPQNLSASRPQDRQFILSSKKLLLSDSGFYLCAWSVRQGVYNEQFFGPGTRLTVL.